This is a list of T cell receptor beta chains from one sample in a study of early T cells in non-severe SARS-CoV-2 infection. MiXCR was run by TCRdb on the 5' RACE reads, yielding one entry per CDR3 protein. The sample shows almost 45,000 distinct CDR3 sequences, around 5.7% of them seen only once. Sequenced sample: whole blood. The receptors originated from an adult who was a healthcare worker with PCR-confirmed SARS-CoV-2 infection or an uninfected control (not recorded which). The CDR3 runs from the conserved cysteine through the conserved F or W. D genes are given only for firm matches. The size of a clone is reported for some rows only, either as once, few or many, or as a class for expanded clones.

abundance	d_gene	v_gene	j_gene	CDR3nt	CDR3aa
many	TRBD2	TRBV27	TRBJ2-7	TGTGCCAGCAGTTTATCGACTAGCAGCTCCTACGAGCAGTACTTC	CASSLSTSSSYEQYF
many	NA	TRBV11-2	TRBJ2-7	TGTGCCAGCAGCTTAGTCATGGGGAGCTCCTACGAGCAGTACTTC	CASSLVMGSSYEQYF
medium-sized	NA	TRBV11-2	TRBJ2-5	TGTGCCAGCAGCTTAATGGAAAACAGACCACCTGGGGAGACCCAGTACTTC	CASSLMENRPPGETQYF
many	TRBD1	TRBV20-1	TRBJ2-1	TGCAGTGCTAGAAAGGGGGACAGCTTCAATGAGCAGTTCTTC	CSARKGDSFNEQFF
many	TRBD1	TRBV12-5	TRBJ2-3	TGTGCTAGTGGTCTCGGGACAGACCTCAGCACAGATACGCAGTATTTT	CASGLGTDLSTDTQYF
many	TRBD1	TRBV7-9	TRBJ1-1	TGTGCCAGCAGCCGAGGGACAGGTGAAGCTTTCTTT	CASSRGTGEAFF
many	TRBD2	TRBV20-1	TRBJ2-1	TGCAGTGCTAGGAGTGCGGCGGGAGCCTACAATGAGCAGTTCTTC	CSARSAAGAYNEQFF
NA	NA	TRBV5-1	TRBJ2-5	TGCGCCAGCAGTTATTTTACAGGGTACCAAGAGACCCAGTACTTC	CASSYFTGYQETQYF
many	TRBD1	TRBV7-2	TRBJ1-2	TGTGCCAGCAGCTTAGAGTTCGGTCGACAGGGGGCCGCTGGCTACACCTTC	CASSLEFGRQGAAGYTF
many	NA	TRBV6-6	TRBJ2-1	TGTGCCAGCAGTTACGGCCCATCCTACAATGAGCAGTTCTTC	CASSYGPSYNEQFF
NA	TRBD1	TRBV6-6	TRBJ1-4	TGTGCCAGCAGATCCACAGGGGGAAGTGAAAAACTGTTTTTT	CASRSTGGSEKLFF
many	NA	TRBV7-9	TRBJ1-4	TGTGCCAGCAGCTTAAGGACAACCGGAAAACTGTTTTTT	CASSLRTTGKLFF
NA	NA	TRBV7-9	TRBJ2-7	TGTGCCAGCAGCCCCGACGGGGGCGGCGAGCAGTACTTC	CASSPDGGGEQYF
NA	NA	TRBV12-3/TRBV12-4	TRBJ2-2	TGTGCCAGCAGGCTGGACAATTTCGGGGAGCTGTTTTTT	CASRLDNFGELFF
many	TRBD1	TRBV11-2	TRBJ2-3	TGTGCCAGCAGCTTGATGACAGGGGACACTGGTGGGCAGTATTTT	CASSLMTGDTGGQYF
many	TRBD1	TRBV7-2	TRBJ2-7	TGTGCCAGCAGCTTATACTCGGGACAGACCTACGAGCAGTACTTC	CASSLYSGQTYEQYF
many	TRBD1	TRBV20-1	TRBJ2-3	TGCAGTGCTAGAGCACTCCCGGGACAGGGCATAACAGATACGCAGTATTTT	CSARALPGQGITDTQYF
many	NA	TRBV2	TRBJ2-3	TGTGCCAGCAGTCCTGGGACCACCACCACAGATACGCAGTATTTT	CASSPGTTTTDTQYF
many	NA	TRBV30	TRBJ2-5	TGTGCCTGGAGTTTCAACCAAGAGACCCAGTACTTC	CAWSFNQETQYF
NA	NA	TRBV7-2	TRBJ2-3	TGTGCCAGCAGCCCTGGATCGGGGAAAACGGATACGCAGTATTTT	CASSPGSGKTDTQYF
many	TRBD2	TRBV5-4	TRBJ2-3	TGTGCCAGCAGCTTGGGGAGCGGGGGCACAGATACGCAGTATTTT	CASSLGSGGTDTQYF
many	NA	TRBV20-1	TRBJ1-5	TGCAGTGCTAACGTGAAGGCGGAGCTTGGGAATCAGCCCCAGCATTTT	CSANVKAELGNQPQHF
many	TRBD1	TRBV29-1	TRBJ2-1	TGCACTCTCGGGACAGGAGCCTACAATGAGCAGTTCTTC	CTLGTGAYNEQFF
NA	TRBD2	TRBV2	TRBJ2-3	TGTGCCAGCAGTGCGGGACTAGCGGACCTTAGCACAGATACGCAGTATTTT	CASSAGLADLSTDTQYF
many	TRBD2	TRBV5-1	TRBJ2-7	TGCGCCAGCAGCCTAGATAGCGGGGGCTACGAGCAGTACTTC	CASSLDSGGYEQYF
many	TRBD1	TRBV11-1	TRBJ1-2	TGTGCCAGCAGCTTAACGACAGGGGTTGATGGCTACACCTTC	CASSLTTGVDGYTF
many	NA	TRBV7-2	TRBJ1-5	TGTGCCAGCAGCGGGGGTATCGGCCAGCCCCAGCATTTT	CASSGGIGQPQHF
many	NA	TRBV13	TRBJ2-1	TGTGCCAGCAGCGCCCCCAGACTTAATGAGCAGTTCTTC	CASSAPRLNEQFF
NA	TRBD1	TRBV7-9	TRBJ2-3	TGTGCCAGCAGCTTAGGATGGCAGGGGGCAGATACGCAGTATTTT	CASSLGWQGADTQYF
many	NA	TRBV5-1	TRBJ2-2	TGCGCCAGCAGCCCTGAAGTCGGGGAGCTGTTTTTT	CASSPEVGELFF
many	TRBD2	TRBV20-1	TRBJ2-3	TGCAGTGCTAGAGTCGGTACTAGCGGGGGAGATACGCAGTATTTT	CSARVGTSGGDTQYF
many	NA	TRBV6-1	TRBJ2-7	TGTGCCAGCAATCCCGCGGGGAGACAGCAGTACTTC	CASNPAGRQQYF
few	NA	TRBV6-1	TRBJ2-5	TGTGCCAGCACCTCTAGCGCAGAAGAGACCCAGTACTTC	CASTSSAEETQYF
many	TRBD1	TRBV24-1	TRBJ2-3	TGTGCCACCAGTGATTGGAGAGGACAGGGGCATACGCAGTATTTT	CATSDWRGQGHTQYF
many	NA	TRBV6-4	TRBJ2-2	TGTGCCAGCAGTGACAGGGCGGACACCGGGGAGCTGTTTTTT	CASSDRADTGELFF
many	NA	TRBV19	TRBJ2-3	TGTGCCAGTAGTAGAACATGGACAGATACGCAGTATTTT	CASSRTWTDTQYF
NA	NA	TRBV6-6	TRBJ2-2	TGTGCCAGCATGTCGCTCCGGGGCCGGCGTGGGAGCGCCGGGGAGCTGTTTTTT	CASMSLRGRRGSAGELFF
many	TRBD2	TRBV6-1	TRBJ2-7	TGTGCCAGCATTCGAGCGGGGAGCTACGAGCAGTACTTC	CASIRAGSYEQYF
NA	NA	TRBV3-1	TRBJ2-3	TGTGCCAGCAGCCAGGGGTTGGGCACAGATACGCAGTATTTT	CASSQGLGTDTQYF
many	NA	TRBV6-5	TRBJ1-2	TGTGCCAGCAGTGAGGACAGATGGGATGGCTACACCTTC	CASSEDRWDGYTF
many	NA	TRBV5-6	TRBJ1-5	TGTGCCAGCAGCTGGCGTGCCGGGCGCGAGGGTCAGCCCCAGCATTTT	CASSWRAGREGQPQHF
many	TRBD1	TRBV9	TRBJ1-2	TGTGCCAGCAGCGTAGCCCCCCTTGGACAGGCCCGGAGTGGCTACACCTTC	CASSVAPLGQARSGYTF